This T cell receptor beta chain is from a study of T cell responses to AZD1222 COVID-19 vaccine (dated by TCRdb to the early 2020s). The study in broad terms: A total of more than 230 trial participants underwent TCR sequencing, of whom 207 received two doses of AZD1222 and about 26 received two doses of the MenACWY control vaccine. Trial participants were enrolled by age into subgroups of 18-55, 56-69 and 70-plus years, and around 150, 28 and 57 TCR-sequenced participants, respectively, were included in these subgroups.

The CDR3 regions of human TCRbeta chains were analyzed by immunosequencing. Concerning the study's data processing: TCRs in the repertoires were matched against a reference library of SARS-CoV-2-specific TCRs that had been generated with the MIRA antigen-specificity platform. Breadth meant the fraction of unique TCRs that were SARS-CoV-2-associated, whereas depth meant the fraction of total T cells that were SARS-CoV-2-associated. Each spike-specific TCR was assigned to its reactive spike region and to a CD4 or CD8 class using the MIRA data. Log10-transformed breadth and depth values were compared by one-way ANOVA with Sidak's multiple comparisons tests. TCRdb's version of the immuneACCESS table is confined to in-frame rearrangements and falls short of the full clone set. An unresolved V gene accounts for under half of the shortfall where checked; the remainder is of unknown origin. That table is the source of V, J and clone size, and D and trimming were worked out from the DNA. This sample is represented by some 140,000 clones; roughly 88% of them were singletons. Together, the top ten hold 5% to 6% of the sample.

The paper's findings and limits, for the study overall: Nearly half of unique spike-specific TCRs reportedly recognized epitopes outside regions mutated in the B.1.351 and B.1.1.7 variants. Because no day 14 peak-response samples were available, the repertoires could be characterized only after the peak T cell response. In the small 56-69-year group, the increase in depth fell short of significance, most likely because of low power. Most participants were white British and females outnumbered males, and the authors suggested that clonal diversity may have been underestimated. The whole spike protein was spanned by vaccine-associated CD4 TCRs, and dominant responses were seen in regions 160-218 and 743-854. After two AZD1222 doses, spike-specific TCR breadth and depth were significantly higher than at day 0 and than in MenACWY recipients. Only five or six AZD1222 recipients were SARS-CoV-2 seropositive at baseline, limiting conclusions about previously exposed vaccinees.

As for this clone: Its cognate antigen has yet to be identified. Nothing much larger sits one base from this clone, and base qualities are not available.

Trimmed from V: 0 bases; trimmed from J: 1 base; junction bases lacking a gene match: 5. Reading from cysteine to phenylalanine, the CDR3 counts 17 amino acids. Of the read, only the CDR3 DNA is kept; its 51 bases are in frame from base 1. The CDR1 and CDR2 encoded by the germline V gene are SGHVS and FNYEAQ. Per the publication, the time point label means: about 28 days (+/-7) after the second vaccine dose. AZD1222 recipients given second doses at about 4 weeks or at about 12 weeks were pooled, since spike-specific TCR depth and breadth were not found to differ between the two schedules. Vaccinee samples were obtained from the UK trials COV001 and COV002, which included a single-blind randomized controlled phase 2/3 trial of AZD1222 (ChAdOx1 nCoV-19) in healthy adults. Trial participant PBMC samples were collected at day 0 and day 28 after the second dose for TCRbeta chain sequencing.

This sequence uses TRBV7-6 and TRBJ2-3; 9 central nucleotides agree with TRBD2. The TCR sequence derives from an adult who received the AZD1222 COVID-19 vaccine. Sequences were derived from peripheral blood, sampled 28 days after the second AZD1222 dose. The nucleotide sequence is given as TGTGCCAGCAGCTTAGCGCCAGCGGGGGGCGGCACAGATACGCAGTATTTT. It translates to CASSLAPAGGGTDTQYF.